The present entry profiles one TCR beta chain with its context. Its matching antigen is unknown. PCR involved 60 Vbeta and 13 Jbeta primers. Sequenced by immunoSEQ multiplex PCR; TCRdb stores in-frame clones only, minus some. The table includes approximately 190,000 clones, around 84% detected once. Germline lookup yields CDR1 SGHNT and CDR2 YENEEA. Deletions cut 1 base from V and 0 bases from J, with 9 bases between. The CDR3 has 15 amino acids. These data belong to a study of cytomegalovirus exposure and HLA in healthy donors. Findings and limits, study-wide: The classifier reportedly diagnosed cytomegalovirus status with high specificity and sensitivity.

J is TRBJ1-1 and V is TRBV11-3; unclear D gene. The receptor comes from a woman aged 50 to 65 in good health and CMV-seropositive. The sample taken for sequencing was PBMCs. CDR3 region: CASSLGGVMNTEAFF. The CDR3 region has the DNA TGTGCCAGCAGCTTAGGCGGGGTGATGAACACTGAAGCTTTCTTT.